Given below is one TCR beta chain in context. Its specificity is unknown. These data are taken from a study of response to subunit inactivated influenza vaccine. MiXCR was run by TCRdb on the RT-PCR reads, yielding one entry per CDR3 protein. The profile shows 500,000 or so distinct CDR3 sequences, approximately 15% of them singletons. Findings and caveats of the study: Few new T cells, the authors suggested, are recruited by each seasonal influenza vaccination.

The CDR3 runs 16 residues. Trimming took off 3 bases at V and 8 bases at J, with 19 bases between the two ends. CDR1 is LNHNV and CDR2 is YYDKDF in the germline V gene (reference sequence). The sequence came from a man aged 45 to 70 who received an inactivated influenza vaccine. This chain uses TRBV15 with TRBJ1-4; no clear D. The sequences come from CD4+ T cells sorted from PBMCs, collected around 25 months after vaccination. CDR3 in amino acids: CATSSRRSRVPEKLFF. Here the CDR3 DNA reads TGTGCCACCAGCAGCAGACGCTCACGGGTACCCGAAAAACTGTTTTTT.